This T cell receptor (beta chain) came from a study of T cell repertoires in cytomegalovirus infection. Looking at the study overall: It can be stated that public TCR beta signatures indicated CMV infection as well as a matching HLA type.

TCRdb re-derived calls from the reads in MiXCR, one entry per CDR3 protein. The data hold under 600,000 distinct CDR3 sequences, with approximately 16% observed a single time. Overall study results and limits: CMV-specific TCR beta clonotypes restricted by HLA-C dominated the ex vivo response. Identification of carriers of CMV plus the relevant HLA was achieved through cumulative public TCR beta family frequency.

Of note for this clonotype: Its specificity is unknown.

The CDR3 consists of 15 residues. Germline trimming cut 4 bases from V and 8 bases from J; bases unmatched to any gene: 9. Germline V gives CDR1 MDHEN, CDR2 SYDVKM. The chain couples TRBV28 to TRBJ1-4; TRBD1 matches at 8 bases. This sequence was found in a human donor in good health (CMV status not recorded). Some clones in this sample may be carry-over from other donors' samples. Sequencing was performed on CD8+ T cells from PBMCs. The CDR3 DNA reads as TGTGCCAGCAGTTCCCCGACAGGGGATGGCGAAAAACTGTTTTTT. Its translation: CASSSPTGDGEKLFF.